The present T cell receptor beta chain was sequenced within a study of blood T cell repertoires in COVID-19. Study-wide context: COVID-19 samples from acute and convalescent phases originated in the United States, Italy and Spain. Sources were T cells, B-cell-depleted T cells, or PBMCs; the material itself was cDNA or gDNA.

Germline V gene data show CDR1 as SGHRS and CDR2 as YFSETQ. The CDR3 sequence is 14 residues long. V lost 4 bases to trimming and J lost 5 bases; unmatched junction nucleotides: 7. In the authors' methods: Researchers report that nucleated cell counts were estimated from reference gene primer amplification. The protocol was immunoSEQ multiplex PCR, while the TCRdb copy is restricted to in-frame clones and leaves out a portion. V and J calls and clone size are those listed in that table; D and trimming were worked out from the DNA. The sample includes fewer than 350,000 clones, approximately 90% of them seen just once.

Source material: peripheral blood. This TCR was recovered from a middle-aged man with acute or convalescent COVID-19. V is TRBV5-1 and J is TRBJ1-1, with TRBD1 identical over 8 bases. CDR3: CASSKDRVDTEAFF. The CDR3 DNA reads TGCGCCAGCAGCAAGGACAGGGTTGATACTGAAGCTTTCTTT.